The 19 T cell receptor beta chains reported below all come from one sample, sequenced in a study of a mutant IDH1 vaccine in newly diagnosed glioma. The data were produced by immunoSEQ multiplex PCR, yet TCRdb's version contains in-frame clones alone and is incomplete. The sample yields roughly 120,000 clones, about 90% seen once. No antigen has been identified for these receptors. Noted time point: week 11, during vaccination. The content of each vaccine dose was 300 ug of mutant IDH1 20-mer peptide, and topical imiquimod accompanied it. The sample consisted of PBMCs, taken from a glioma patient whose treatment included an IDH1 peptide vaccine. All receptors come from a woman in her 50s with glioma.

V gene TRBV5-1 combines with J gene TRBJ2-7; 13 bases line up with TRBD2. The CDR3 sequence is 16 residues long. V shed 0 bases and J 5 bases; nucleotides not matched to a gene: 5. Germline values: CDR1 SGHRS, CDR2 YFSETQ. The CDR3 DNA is TGCGCCAGCAGCTTGGGACTAGCGGGAGGAAGCCACGAGCAGTACTTC. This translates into CASSLGLAGGSHEQYF.

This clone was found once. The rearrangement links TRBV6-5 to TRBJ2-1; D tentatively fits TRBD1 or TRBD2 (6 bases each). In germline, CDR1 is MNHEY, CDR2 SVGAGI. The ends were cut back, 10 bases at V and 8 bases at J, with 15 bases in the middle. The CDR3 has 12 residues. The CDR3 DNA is TGTGCCACCACCGGTGGGGGGCATGAGCAGTTCTTC. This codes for CATTGGGHEQFF.

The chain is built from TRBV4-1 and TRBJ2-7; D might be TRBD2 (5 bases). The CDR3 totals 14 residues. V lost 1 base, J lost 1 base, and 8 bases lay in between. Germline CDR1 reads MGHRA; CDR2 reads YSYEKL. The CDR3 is CASSQAGGSYEQYF. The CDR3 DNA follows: TGCGCCAGCAGCCAAGCCGGAGGTTCCTACGAGCAGTACTTC.

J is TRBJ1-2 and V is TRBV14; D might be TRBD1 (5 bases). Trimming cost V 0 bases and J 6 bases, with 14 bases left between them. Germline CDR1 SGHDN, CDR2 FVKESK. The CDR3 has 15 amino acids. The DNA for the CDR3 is TGTGCCAGCAGCCAAGATGGTTGGGGGAGGAATGGCTACACCTTC. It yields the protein CASSQDGWGRNGYTF.

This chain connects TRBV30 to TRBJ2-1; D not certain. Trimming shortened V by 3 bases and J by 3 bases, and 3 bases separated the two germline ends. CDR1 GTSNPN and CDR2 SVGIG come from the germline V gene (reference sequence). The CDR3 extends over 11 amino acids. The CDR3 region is CAWSVYNEQFF. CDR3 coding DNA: TGTGCCTGGAGCGTCTACAATGAGCAGTTCTTC.

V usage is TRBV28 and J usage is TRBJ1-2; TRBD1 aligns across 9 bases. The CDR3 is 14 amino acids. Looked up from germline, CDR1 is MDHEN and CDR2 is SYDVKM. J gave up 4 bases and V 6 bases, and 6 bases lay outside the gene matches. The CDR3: CASSTGGRGYGYTF. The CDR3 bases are TGTGCCAGCAGCACAGGGGGCCGAGGCTATGGCTACACCTTC.

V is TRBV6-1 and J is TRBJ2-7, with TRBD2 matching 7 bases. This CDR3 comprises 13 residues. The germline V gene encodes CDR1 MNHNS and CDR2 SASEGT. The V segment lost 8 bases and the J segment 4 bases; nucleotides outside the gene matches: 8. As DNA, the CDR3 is TGTGCCAGCCATTCTAGCGGAGTTTACGAGCAGTACTTC. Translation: CASHSSGVYEQYF.

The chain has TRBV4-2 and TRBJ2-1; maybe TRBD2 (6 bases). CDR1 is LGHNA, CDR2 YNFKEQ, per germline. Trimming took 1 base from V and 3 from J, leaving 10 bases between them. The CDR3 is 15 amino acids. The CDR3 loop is CASSQGVAVYNEQFF. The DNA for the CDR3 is TGTGCCAGCAGCCAAGGAGTAGCGGTCTACAATGAGCAGTTCTTC.

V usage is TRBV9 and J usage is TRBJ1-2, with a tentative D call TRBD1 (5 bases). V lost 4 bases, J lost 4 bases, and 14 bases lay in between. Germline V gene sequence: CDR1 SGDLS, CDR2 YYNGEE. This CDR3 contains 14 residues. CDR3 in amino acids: CASSPRDEGYGYTF. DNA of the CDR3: TGTGCCAGCAGCCCCCGGGACGAAGGCTATGGCTACACCTTC.

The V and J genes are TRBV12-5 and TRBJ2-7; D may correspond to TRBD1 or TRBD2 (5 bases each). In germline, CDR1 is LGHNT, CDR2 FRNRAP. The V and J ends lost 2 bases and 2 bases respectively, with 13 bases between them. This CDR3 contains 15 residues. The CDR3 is CASGLHGTVTYEQYF. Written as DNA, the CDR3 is TGTGCTAGTGGTTTGCACGGGACCGTAACCTACGAGCAGTACTTC.

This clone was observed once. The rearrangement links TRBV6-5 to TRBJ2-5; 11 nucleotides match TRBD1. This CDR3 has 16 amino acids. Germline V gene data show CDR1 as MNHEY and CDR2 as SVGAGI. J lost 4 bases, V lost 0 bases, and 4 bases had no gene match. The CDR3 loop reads CASSYSGQGARETQYF. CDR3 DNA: TGTGCCAGCAGTTACTCTGGACAGGGGGCTCGAGAGACCCAGTACTTC.

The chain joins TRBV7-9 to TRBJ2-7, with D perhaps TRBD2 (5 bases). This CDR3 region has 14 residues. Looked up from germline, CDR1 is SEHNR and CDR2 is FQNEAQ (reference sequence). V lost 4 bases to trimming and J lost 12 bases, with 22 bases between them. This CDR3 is CASSSPTQRRLLYF. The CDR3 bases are TGTGCCAGCAGCTCCCCGACTCAGCGGCGCCTTCTGTACTTC. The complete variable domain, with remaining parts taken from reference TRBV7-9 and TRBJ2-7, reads DTGVSQNPRHKITKRGQNVTFRCDPISEHNRLYWYRQTLGQGPEFLTYFQNEAQLEKSRLLSDRFSAERPKGSFSTLEIQRTEQGDSAMYLCASSSPTQRRLLYFGPGTRLTVT.

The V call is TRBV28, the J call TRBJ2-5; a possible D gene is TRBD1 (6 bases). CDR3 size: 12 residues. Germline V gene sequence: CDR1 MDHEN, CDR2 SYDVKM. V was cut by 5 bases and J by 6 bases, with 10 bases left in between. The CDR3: CASSTGLQTQYF. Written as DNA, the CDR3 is TGTGCCAGCAGTACAGGGTTGCAGACCCAGTACTTC.

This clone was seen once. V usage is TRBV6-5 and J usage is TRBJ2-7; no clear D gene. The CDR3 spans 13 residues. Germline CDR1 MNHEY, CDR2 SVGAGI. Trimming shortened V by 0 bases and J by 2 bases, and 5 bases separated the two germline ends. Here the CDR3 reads CASSYSGTYEQYF. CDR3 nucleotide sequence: TGTGCCAGCAGTTACTCGGGCACCTACGAGCAGTACTTC.

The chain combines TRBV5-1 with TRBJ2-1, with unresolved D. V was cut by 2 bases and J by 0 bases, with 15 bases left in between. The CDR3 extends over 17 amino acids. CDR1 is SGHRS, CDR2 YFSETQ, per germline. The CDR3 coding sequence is TGCGCCAGCAGCTTTATCGGGCTGACGAGCTCCTACAATGAGCAGTTCTTC. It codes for CASSFIGLTSSYNEQFF. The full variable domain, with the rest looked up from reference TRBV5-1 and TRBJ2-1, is KAGVTQTPRYLIKTRGQQVTLSCSPISGHRSVSWYQQTPGQGLQFLFEYFSETQRNKGNFPGRFSGRQFSNSRSEMNVSTLELGDSALYLCASSFIGLTSSYNEQFFGPGTRLTVL.

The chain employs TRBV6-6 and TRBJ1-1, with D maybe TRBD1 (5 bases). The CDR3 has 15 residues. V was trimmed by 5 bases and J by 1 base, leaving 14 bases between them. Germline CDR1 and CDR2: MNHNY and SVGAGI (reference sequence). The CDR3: CASSPRGGQNTEAFF. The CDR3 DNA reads TGTGCCAGCAGTCCCCGTGGTGGACAGAACACTGAAGCTTTCTTT.

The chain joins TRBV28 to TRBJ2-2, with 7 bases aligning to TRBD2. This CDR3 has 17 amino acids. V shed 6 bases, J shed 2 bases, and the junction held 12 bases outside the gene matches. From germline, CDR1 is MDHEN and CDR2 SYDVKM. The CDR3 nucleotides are TGTGCCAGCAGCCCTAGTAGTAGCGGGCCCAACACCGGGGAGCTGTTTTTT. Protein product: CASSPSSSGPNTGELFF.

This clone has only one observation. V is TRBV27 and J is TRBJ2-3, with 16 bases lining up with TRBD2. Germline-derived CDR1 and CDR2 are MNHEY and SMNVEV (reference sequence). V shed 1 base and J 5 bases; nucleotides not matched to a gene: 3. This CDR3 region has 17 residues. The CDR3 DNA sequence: TGTGCCAGCAGTTTATTGGGACTAGCGGGAGGGGGAGATACGCAGTATTTT. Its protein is CASSLLGLAGGGDTQYF.

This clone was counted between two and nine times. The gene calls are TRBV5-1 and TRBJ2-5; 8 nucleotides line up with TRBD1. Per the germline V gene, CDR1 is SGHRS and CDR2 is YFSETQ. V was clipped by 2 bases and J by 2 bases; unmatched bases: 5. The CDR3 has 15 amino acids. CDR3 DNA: TGCGCCAGCAGCTTAAACACAGGGGGGCAAGAGACCCAGTACTTC. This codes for CASSLNTGGQETQYF. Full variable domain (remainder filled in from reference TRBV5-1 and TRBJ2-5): KAGVTQTPRYLIKTRGQQVTLSCSPISGHRSVSWYQQTPGQGLQFLFEYFSETQRNKGNFPGRFSGRQFSNSRSEMNVSTLELGDSALYLCASSLNTGGQETQYFGPGTRLLVL.